The clone carrying this T cell receptor (beta chain) was seen only a few times. As yet, its antigen is unknown. The sample originates from a study of regulatory T cells in long-lasting Graves disease. Study-wide context: Patients with persistent Graves' disease had over 5 years of antithyroid drugs and persistent TSH receptor antibodies. Study-wide points: Accuracy could have been hurt by small sample size.

TCR beta libraries were built with iRepertoire HTBI primers and Arm-PCR of CDR3 regions. TCRdb re-called the multiplex PCR reads through MiXCR, storing one row per CDR3 protein. This table has about 300,000 distinct CDR3 sequences, 20% to 25% appearing once. Documented time point: persistent/refractory GD, antithyroid drugs over 5 years with positive TRAb. PBMCs provided the RNA from which the TCR library was made. Diagnosing Graves' disease relied on the American Thyroid Association guidelines. The germline gives CDR1 MGHRA, CDR2 YSYEKL. Trimming pared 0 bases from V and 3 bases from J, leaving 9 bases between. The CDR3 consists of 14 residues.

The origin of this receptor is a female donor with Graves disease. The sample here was peripheral blood mononuclear cells (PBMCs), taken when the disease was refractory, from a patient treated with antithyroid drugs. The rearrangement uses TRBV4-1 and TRBJ2-7; D is ambiguous. The CDR3 loop reads CASSQDRSNYEQYF. DNA of the CDR3: TGCGCCAGCAGCCAAGATAGGTCGAACTACGAGCAGTACTTC.